The entry below gives a single TCR beta chain sequence along with its context. The sample is drawn from a study of blood T cell repertoires in COVID-19. Clones were read by immunoSEQ multiplex PCR, and TCRdb kept only the in-frame ones, dropping some. The sample carries some 490,000 clones, 80% to 90% recorded once. Deletions cut 3 bases from V and 5 bases from J, with 13 bases between. The CDR3 spans 15 residues. The germline V gene has CDR1 MDHEN and CDR2 SYDVKM. Sequencing was carried out using PBMCs or T cells enriched from blood (not recorded which). J is TRBJ2-2 and V is TRBV28; D may be TRBD1 (7 bases). The sequence derives from a woman aged 60 to 75 who had recovered from COVID-19. CDR3 in DNA: TGTGCCAGCAGTTTTTCCCCAGGGGGGACCGGGGAGCTGTTTTTT. Translation: CASSFSPGGTGELFF.